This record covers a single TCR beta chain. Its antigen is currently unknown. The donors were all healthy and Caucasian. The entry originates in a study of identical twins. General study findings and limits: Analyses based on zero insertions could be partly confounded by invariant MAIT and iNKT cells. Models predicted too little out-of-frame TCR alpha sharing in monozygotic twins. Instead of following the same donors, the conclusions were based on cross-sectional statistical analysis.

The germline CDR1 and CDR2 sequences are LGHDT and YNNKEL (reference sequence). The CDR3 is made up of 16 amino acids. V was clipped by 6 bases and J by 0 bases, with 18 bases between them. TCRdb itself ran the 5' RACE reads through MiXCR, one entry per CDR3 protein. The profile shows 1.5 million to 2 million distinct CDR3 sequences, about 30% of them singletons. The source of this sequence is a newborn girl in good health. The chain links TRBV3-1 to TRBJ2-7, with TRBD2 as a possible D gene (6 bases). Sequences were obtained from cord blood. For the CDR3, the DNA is TGTGCCAGCAGTAGAGATCGGAGGGTCGGCTCCTACGAGCAGTACTTC. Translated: CASSRDRRVGSYEQYF.